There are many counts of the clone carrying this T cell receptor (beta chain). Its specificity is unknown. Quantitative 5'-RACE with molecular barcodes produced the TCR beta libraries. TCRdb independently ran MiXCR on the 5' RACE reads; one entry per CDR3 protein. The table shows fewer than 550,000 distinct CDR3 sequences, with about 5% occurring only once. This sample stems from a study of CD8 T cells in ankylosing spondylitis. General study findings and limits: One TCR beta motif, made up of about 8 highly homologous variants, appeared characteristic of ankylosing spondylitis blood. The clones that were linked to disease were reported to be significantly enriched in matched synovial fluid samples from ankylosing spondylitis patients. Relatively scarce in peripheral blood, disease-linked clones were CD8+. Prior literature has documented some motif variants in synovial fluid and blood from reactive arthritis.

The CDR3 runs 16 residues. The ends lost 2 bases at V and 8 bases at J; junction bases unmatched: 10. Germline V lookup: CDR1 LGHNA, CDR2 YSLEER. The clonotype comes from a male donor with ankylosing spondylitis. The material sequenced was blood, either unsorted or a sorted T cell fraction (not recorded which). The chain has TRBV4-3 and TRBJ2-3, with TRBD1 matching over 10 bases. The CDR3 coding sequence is TGCGCCAGCAGCCAACCCGGGACAGGGGCAGTAGCTACGCAGTATTTT. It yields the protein CASSQPGTGAVATQYF.